The sequence of this TCR beta chain was determined in a study of technical replicates of blood from a few donors. Produced via immunoSEQ multiplex PCR; TCRdb's table is partial and in-frame only. Found here are 9,500 to 15,000 clones, 80% to 95% of them singletons; the top ten hold roughly a tenth. The CDR3 covers 14 residues. Looked up from germline, CDR1 is SNHLY and CDR2 is FYNNEI. The J segment lost 5 bases and the V segment lost 4 bases, leaving 7 bases of the junction unmatched. The sample consisted of PBMCs. The chain couples TRBV2 to TRBJ1-1; TRBD1 matches 7 bases. The clonotype comes from a human donor in good health. In DNA, the CDR3 is TGTGCCAGCAGTGCACAGGGGATTGGGACTGAAGCTTTCTTT. This sequence encodes CASSAQGIGTEAFF.